The text below deals with one T cell receptor beta chain. The target antigen is unknown. Trimming took 3 bases from V and 2 from J, leaving 10 bases between them. Per germline, CDR1 KGHSH and CDR2 LQKENI. The CDR3 sequence is 14 residues long. The data are from a study of vaccination effects on CD4 cells after COVID-19. As for the study in general: The vaccine given was either BNT162b2 or mRNA-1273, in two doses. General observations from the study: Researchers reported few convalescent patients and no early post-infection timepoints in the study. Clones induced by infection and by vaccine showed marked clonal contraction late after vaccination.

Sequencing was performed with immunoSEQ multiplex PCR; in TCRdb, only in-frame clones are kept and a portion is missing. In the table there are 20,000 to 25,000 clones, around 75% of which are singletons. Antigen-specific CD4+ T cells were expanded (with viral peptide pools) by the ViraFEST assay ahead of sequencing. Cells that had been cultured for 10 days were the source of isolated CD4+ T cells. No vaccinee had earlier SARS-CoV-2 infection, and nucleocapsid antibodies were negative. Each well held about 2 million PBMC cultured with about 9.9 ug/ml peptides and 8.5 to 10 IU/ml IL-2. Sequenced here: CD4+ T cells from PBMCs cultured with HCoV-NL63 spike peptides, sampled before COVID-19 vaccination. The gene calls are TRBV18 and TRBJ1-2, with D hard to call. This clonotype was sampled from a human donor who received a COVID-19 vaccine. CDR3 in DNA: TGTGCCAGCTCACCGGCCGGTGAAAACTATGGCTACACCTTC. This translates into CASSPAGENYGYTF.